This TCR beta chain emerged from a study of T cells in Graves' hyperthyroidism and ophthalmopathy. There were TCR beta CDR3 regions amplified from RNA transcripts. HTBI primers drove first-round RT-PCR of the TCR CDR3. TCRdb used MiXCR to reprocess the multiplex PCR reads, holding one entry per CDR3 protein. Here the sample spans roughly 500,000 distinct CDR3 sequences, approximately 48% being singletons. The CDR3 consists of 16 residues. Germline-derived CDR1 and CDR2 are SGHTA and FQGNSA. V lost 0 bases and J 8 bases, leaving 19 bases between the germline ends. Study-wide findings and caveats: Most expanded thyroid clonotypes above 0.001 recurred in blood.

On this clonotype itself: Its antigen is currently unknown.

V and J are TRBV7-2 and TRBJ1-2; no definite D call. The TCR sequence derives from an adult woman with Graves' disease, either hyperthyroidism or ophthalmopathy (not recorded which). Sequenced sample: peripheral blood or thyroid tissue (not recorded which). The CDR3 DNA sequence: TGTGCCAGCAGCTTAGCGGCCGGCCTGGGGATGGAAGGCTACACCTTC. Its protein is CASSLAAGLGMEGYTF.